This record covers a single TCR beta chain. What it binds is not known. With 60 Vbeta and 13 Jbeta primers, the PCR was carried out. Assay: immunoSEQ multiplex PCR; the TCRdb copy retains only in-frame clones and omits some. The sample consists of about 140,000 clones, about 75% of them appearing once. Germline lookup yields CDR1 MNHNS and CDR2 SASEGT. The CDR3 has 12 amino acids. V was pared by 4 bases and J by 9 bases, with 3 bases of the junction left unmatched. The data derive from a study of cytomegalovirus exposure and HLA in healthy donors. Findings and caveats of the study: Excluded: some indistinguishable V segments such as TRBV6-2 and TRBV6-3.

This receptor was obtained from a woman between 25 and 40 years old in good health and CMV-seronegative. The source material was PBMCs. The chain recombines TRBV6-1 with TRBJ1-5, with TRBD1 matching 7 bases. CDR3 sequence reads: CASSGGQTPQHF. DNA for the CDR3: TGTGCCAGCAGTGGGGGACAGACGCCCCAGCATTTT.